These 27 T cell receptor beta chains were sequenced from one sample in a study of cytomegalovirus exposure and HLA in healthy donors. Use of 60 Vbeta and 13 Jbeta primers characterized the PCR. Here immunoSEQ multiplex PCR was the method, and the copy in TCRdb shows in-frame clones only, minus some. The table lists fewer than 300,000 clones, 86% of them singletons. Sequencing used PBMCs. Receptors were obtained from a middle-aged man in good health and CMV-seropositive.

The rearrangement uses TRBV19 and TRBJ2-7; 9 nucleotides line up with TRBD2. Unmatched junction bases numbered 0, after V lost 1 base and J lost 2 bases. The germline V gene has CDR1 LNHDA and CDR2 SQIVND (reference sequence). The CDR3 contains 14 residues. The CDR3 DNA follows: TGTGCCAGTAGTATAGGGACTAGCGCCTACGAGCAGTACTTC. Its translation is CASSIGTSAYEQYF.

This rearrangement joins TRBV20-1 to TRBJ2-5; D gene ambiguous. The V gene's germline CDR1 is DFQATT and CDR2 SNEGSKA (reference sequence). V gave up 3 bases and J gave up 8 bases, with 10 bases separating them. The CDR3 length is 11 residues. CDR3 sequence (DNA): TGCAGTGCTAGTCCGTTCGGTACCCAGTACTTC. This encodes CSASPFGTQYF.

The chain has TRBV4-1 and TRBJ2-7; the D gene is possibly TRBD2 (6 bases). The CDR3 spans 16 residues. Deletions cut 0 bases from V and 3 bases from J, with 15 bases between. Germline V gives CDR1 MGHRA, CDR2 YSYEKL. The CDR3: CASSQDWLGRSYEQYF. CDR3 nucleotides: TGCGCCAGCAGCCAAGACTGGTTGGGGAGGAGCTACGAGCAGTACTTC.

V and J are TRBV28 and TRBJ1-2; TRBD1 agrees at 9 bases. J gave up 6 bases and V 4 bases, and 3 bases lay outside the gene matches. The germline V gene encodes CDR1 MDHEN and CDR2 SYDVKM. CDR3 length equals 13 residues. CDR3 in amino acids: CASSYRDRDGYTF. CDR3 nucleotides: TGTGCCAGCAGTTACCGGGACAGGGATGGCTACACCTTC.

This clone has a single count. The chain recombines TRBV21-1 with TRBJ2-1; the D call of TRBD2 is as the table states it, not checked on the DNA. TRBV21-1 is recorded as a pseudogene. The CDR3 has 17 amino acids. The CDR3 sequence is CASSKGGSGRSYNEQFF. CDR3 bases: TGTGCCAGCAGCAAAGGAGGTAGCGGGAGGTCCTACAATGAGCAGTTCTTC.

The J gene is TRBJ1-1, the V gene TRBV2, with no clear D. This CDR3 has 14 residues. The V end was cut by 1 base, the J end by 4 bases, with 10 bases between. Germline CDR1 reads SNHLY; CDR2 reads FYNNEI. The CDR3 nucleotides read TGTGCCAGCAGTGAAGTGGCGGGGTCCACTGAAGCTTTCTTT. Amino acids: CASSEVAGSTEAFF.

V is TRBV27 and J is TRBJ2-7; 8 bases line up with TRBD1. J gave up 5 bases and V 5 bases, and 20 bases lay outside the gene matches. CDR1 and CDR2 from the germline V gene are MNHEY and SMNVEV (reference sequence). This CDR3 has 18 residues. CDR3 sequence: CASSKGQEFSSFLDEQYF. CDR3 in DNA: TGTGCCAGCAGTAAGGGACAGGAATTTAGTTCTTTCCTTGACGAGCAGTACTTC.

The chain employs TRBV2 and TRBJ2-3; 9 positions agree with TRBD2. This CDR3 is 16 amino acids long. From germline, CDR1 is SNHLY and CDR2 FYNNEI. Unmatched junction bases numbered 7, after V lost 3 bases and J lost 3 bases. The CDR3, as DNA: TGTGCCAGCAGTGATCCGCCGAGCGGGAGGACAGATACGCAGTATTTT. It translates to CASSDPPSGRTDTQYF. The variable domain in full, with the rest retrieved from reference TRBV2 and TRBJ2-3, is EPEVTQTPSHQVTQMGQEVILRCVPISNHLYFYWYRQILGQKVEFLVSFYNNEISEKSEIFDDQFSVERPDGSNFTLKIRSTKLEDSAMYFCASSDPPSGRTDTQYFGPGTRLTVL.

This clone was counted once. This sequence joins TRBV28 and TRBJ1-1; 7 bases fit TRBD1. CDR1 and CDR2 (germline): MDHEN, SYDVKM. Trimming took 5 bases from V and 3 from J; bases not matched to a gene: 18. The CDR3 is made up of 18 amino acids. The CDR3 region is CASSLANRGVGGDTEAFF. CDR3 in DNA: TGTGCCAGCAGTCTAGCTAACAGGGGTGTTGGTGGCGACACTGAAGCTTTCTTT.

CDR3 sequence: CATVTGQGAGELFF. DNA of the CDR3: TGTGCCACCGTTACGGGACAGGGGGCCGGGGAGCTGTTTTTT. The chain couples TRBV6-5 to TRBJ2-2; 11 bases fit TRBD1. The length of the CDR3 is 14 residues. After removal of 10 bases from V and 6 bases from J, the junction contained 7 bases not matched to a gene. In germline, CDR1 is MNHEY, CDR2 SVGAGI.

V is TRBV25-1 and J is TRBJ2-6; 7 nucleotides align to TRBD2. Per the germline V gene, CDR1 is MGHDK and CDR2 is SYGVNS. There are 15 residues in the CDR3. The trim removed 6 bases at V and 2 bases at J, leaving 4 bases unmatched. In DNA form, the CDR3 reads TGTGCCAGCAGCCTGGGAGGGACTGGGGCCAACGTCCTGACTTTC. Translating it yields CASSLGGTGANVLTF. Filled out from reference TRBV25-1 and TRBJ2-6, the complete variable domain reads EADIYQTPRYLVIGTGKKITLECSQTMGHDKMYWYQQDPGMELHLIHYSYGVNSTEKGDLSSESTVSRIRTEHFPLTLESARPSHTSQYLCASSLGGTGANVLTFGAGSRLTVL.

This clone was counted a few times. The rearrangement uses TRBV5-5 and TRBJ1-2; the match to TRBD1 covers 9 bases. The V segment lost 3 bases and the J segment 5 bases; nucleotides outside the gene matches: 11. The CDR3 spans 16 residues. Germline V CDR1 and CDR2: SGHKS, YYEKEE (reference sequence). The CDR3, as DNA: TGTGCCAGCAGCTCACCCTTTCCCGGGACAGGGTATGGCTACACCTTC. Protein sequence: CASSSPFPGTGYGYTF.

J is TRBJ2-7 and V is TRBV4-3; D remains ambiguous. The CDR3 is made up of 16 amino acids. From germline, CDR1 is LGHNA and CDR2 YSLEER. With 0 bases removed from V and 3 bases from J, the gap between germline ends came to 15 bases. The CDR3 is CASSQDSAAESYEQYF. The CDR3 DNA sequence: TGCGCCAGCAGCCAAGATTCTGCGGCAGAGAGCTACGAGCAGTACTTC.

The genes are TRBV9 and TRBJ1-2; 7 bases are shared with TRBD1. From germline, CDR1 is SGDLS and CDR2 YYNGEE. Trimming removed 4 bases from V and 5 bases from J; junction bases left unmatched: 14. The CDR3 is made up of 16 amino acids. CDR3 nucleotide sequence: TGTGCCAGCAGCCCCTCCGGGACAGAGGGAATTTATGGCTACACCTTC. Translation: CASSPSGTEGIYGYTF.

The genes are TRBV19 and TRBJ2-5, with D perhaps matching TRBD1 (5 bases). The V and J ends lost 0 bases and 2 bases respectively, with 7 bases between them. There are 14 residues in the CDR3. The V gene's germline CDR1 is LNHDA and CDR2 SQIVND (reference sequence). CDR3 amino acids: CASSIDPGQETQYF. CDR3 bases: TGTGCCAGTAGTATAGATCCAGGGCAAGAGACCCAGTACTTC.

V gene TRBV7-8 combines with J gene TRBJ2-1; TRBD2 agrees at 10 bases. This CDR3 has 12 amino acids. V lost 3 bases to trimming and J lost 10 bases; unmatched junction nucleotides: 0. The germline CDR1 and CDR2 sequences are SGHVS and FQNEAQ. The CDR3 loop reads CASSLGLAEQFF. The CDR3 DNA reads as TGTGCCAGCAGCTTGGGACTAGCGGAGCAGTTCTTC.

The rearrangement joins TRBV13 to TRBJ2-3; D gene ambiguous. Trimming removed 1 base from V and 0 bases from J, with 8 bases in between. The CDR3 contains 15 residues. The germline V gene has CDR1 PRHDT and CDR2 FYEKMQ (reference sequence). CDR3 sequence (DNA): TGTGCCAGCAGCTTAGTTCTAGAAAGCACAGATACGCAGTATTTT. It translates to CASSLVLESTDTQYF.

V gene TRBV7-9 combines with J gene TRBJ2-7, with 9 nucleotides matching TRBD1. V lost 5 bases to trimming and J lost 7 bases; unmatched junction nucleotides: 9. The CDR3 loop spans 14 amino acids. CDR1 and CDR2 (germline): SEHNR, FQNEAQ (reference sequence). CDR3 bases: TGTGCCAGCAGCGACCGGGACAGGGATCGGGAGCAGTACTTC. Its translation: CASSDRDRDREQYF.

This chain connects TRBV10-3 to TRBJ2-7, with TRBD2 matching over 7 bases. Germline CDR1 and CDR2: ENHRY and SYGVKD. The J segment lost 3 bases and the V segment lost 4 bases, leaving 9 bases of the junction unmatched. The CDR3 length is 15 residues. CDR3 sequence: CAISVLAGEGYEQYF. CDR3 DNA sequence: TGTGCCATCAGTGTCCTGGCGGGGGAGGGCTACGAGCAGTACTTC.

V is TRBV9 and J is TRBJ2-2; possibly TRBD1 for D (6 bases). The CDR3 contains 17 residues. The germline V and J ends were trimmed by 3 bases and 3 bases, with 18 bases remaining between them. Germline V lookup: CDR1 SGDLS, CDR2 YYNGEE. CDR3 sequence: CASSATPDRGYTGELFF. CDR3 bases: TGTGCCAGCAGCGCGACCCCGGACAGAGGTTACACCGGGGAGCTGTTTTTT.

Of note for this clone: The sample contains more than one DNA sequence encoding this CDR3. The rearrangement uses TRBV20-1 and TRBJ1-4, with TRBD1 matching 8 bases. The length of the CDR3 is 11 residues. Trimming took 5 bases from V and 8 from J; bases not matched to a gene: 1. Germline V lookup: CDR1 DFQATT, CDR2 SNEGSKA (reference sequence). The CDR3 reads CSARDREKLFF. In DNA form, the CDR3 reads TGCAGTGCTCGGGACAGGGAAAAACTGTTTTTT.

The genes are TRBV4-1 and TRBJ2-7; TRBD1 aligns across 9 bases. With V trimmed by 5 bases and J by 4 bases, 12 bases remained unmatched. Germline V lookup: CDR1 MGHRA, CDR2 YSYEKL. This CDR3 region has 16 residues. As DNA, the CDR3 is TGCGCCAGCAGCTCCGTCCCGGGACAGGGTGTATACGAGCAGTACTTC. Protein sequence: CASSSVPGQGVYEQYF.

This rearrangement joins TRBV27 to TRBJ2-4; 8 bases map to TRBD2. Germline CDR1 reads MNHEY; CDR2 reads SMNVEV (reference sequence). V was pared by 0 bases and J by 6 bases, with 4 bases of the junction left unmatched. The CDR3 spans 15 residues. The CDR3 loop reads CASSLSDLAGNIQYF. CDR3 sequence (DNA): TGTGCCAGCAGTTTATCGGACCTAGCGGGAAACATTCAGTACTTC.

The chain employs TRBV6-5 and TRBJ1-2; 9 bases align to TRBD1. This CDR3 region has 15 residues. Trimming at V came to 7 bases and at J to 6 bases, leaving 12 bases not matched to a gene. Germline V gene lookup returns CDR1 MNHEY and CDR2 SVGAGI. For the CDR3, the DNA is TGTGCCAGCACCACGGGACAGGGTCTGATAAATGGCTACACCTTC. Its protein is CASTTGQGLINGYTF.

The chain carries TRBV29-1 and TRBJ2-1; 12 bases align to TRBD2. This CDR3 has 16 amino acids. Germline V gives CDR1 SQVTM, CDR2 ANQGSEA. Trimming removed 4 bases from V and 4 bases from J; junction bases left unmatched: 8. The CDR3 DNA is TGCAGCGTTGTATCGACTAGCGGGAGATGGTACAATGAGCAGTTCTTC. This gives the protein CSVVSTSGRWYNEQFF.

This rearrangement joins TRBV7-9 to TRBJ2-5; TRBD2 agrees at 8 bases. The V and J ends lost 5 bases and 3 bases, in that order; junction bases with no gene match: 5. The CDR3 sequence is 14 residues long. Germline V gene lookup returns CDR1 SEHNR and CDR2 FQNEAQ (reference sequence). CDR3 in DNA: TGTGCCAGCAGCCCACTAGCGGAAAAAGAGACCCAGTACTTC. This sequence encodes CASSPLAEKETQYF. The full variable domain, in which reference TRBV7-9 and TRBJ2-5 provide the parts outside the CDR3, is DTGVSQNPRHKITKRGQNVTFRCDPISEHNRLYWYRQTLGQGPEFLTYFQNEAQLEKSRLLSDRFSAERPKGSFSTLEIQRTEQGDSAMYLCASSPLAEKETQYFGPGTRLLVL.

The rearrangement uses TRBV10-3 and TRBJ1-1; D might be TRBD1 (5 bases). The length of the CDR3 is 15 residues. V was trimmed by 0 bases and J by 1 base, leaving 9 bases between them. Germline V gives CDR1 ENHRY, CDR2 SYGVKD. The DNA of the CDR3 is TGTGCCATCAGTGAGTCCCAGGGAACGAACACTGAAGCTTTCTTT. This codes for CAISESQGTNTEAFF.